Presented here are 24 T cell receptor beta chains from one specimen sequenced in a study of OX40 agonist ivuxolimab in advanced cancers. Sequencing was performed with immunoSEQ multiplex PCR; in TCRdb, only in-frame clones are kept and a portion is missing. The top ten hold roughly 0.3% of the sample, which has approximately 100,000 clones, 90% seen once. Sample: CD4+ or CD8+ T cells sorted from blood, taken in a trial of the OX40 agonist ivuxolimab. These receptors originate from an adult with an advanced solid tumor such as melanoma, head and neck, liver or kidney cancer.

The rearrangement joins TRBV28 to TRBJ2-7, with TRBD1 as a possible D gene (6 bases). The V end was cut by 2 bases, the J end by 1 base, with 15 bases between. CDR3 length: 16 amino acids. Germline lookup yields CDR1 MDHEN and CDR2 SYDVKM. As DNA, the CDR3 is TGTGCCAGCAGTTTAAGGCTTGGGACACGTTCCTACGAGCAGTACTTC. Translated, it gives CASSLRLGTRSYEQYF.

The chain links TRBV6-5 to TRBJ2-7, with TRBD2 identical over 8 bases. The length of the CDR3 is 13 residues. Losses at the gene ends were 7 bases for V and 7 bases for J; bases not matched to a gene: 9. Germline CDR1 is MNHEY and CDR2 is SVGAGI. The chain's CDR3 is CASKESSGKEQYF. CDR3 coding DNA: TGTGCCAGCAAGGAGAGTAGCGGGAAAGAGCAGTACTTC.

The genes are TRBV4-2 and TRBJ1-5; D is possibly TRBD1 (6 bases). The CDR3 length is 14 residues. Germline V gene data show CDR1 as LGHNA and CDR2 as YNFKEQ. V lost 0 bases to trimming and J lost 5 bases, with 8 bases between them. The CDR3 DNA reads TGTGCCAGCAGCCAAGATGGGGGCTATCAGCCCCAGCATTTT. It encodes CASSQDGGYQPQHF.

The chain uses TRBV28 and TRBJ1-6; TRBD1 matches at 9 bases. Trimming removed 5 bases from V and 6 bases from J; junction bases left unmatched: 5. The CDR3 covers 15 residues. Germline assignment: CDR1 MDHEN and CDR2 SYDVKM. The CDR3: CASSGGQGLNSPLHF. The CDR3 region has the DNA TGTGCCAGCAGTGGGGGACAGGGCCTTAATTCACCCCTCCACTTT.

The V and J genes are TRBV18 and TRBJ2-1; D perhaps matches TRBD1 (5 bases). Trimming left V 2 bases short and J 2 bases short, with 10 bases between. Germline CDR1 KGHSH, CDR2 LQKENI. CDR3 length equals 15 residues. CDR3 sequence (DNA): TGTGCCAGCTCACCAACAGGTGGGACCTACAATGAGCAGTTCTTC. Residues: CASSPTGGTYNEQFF.

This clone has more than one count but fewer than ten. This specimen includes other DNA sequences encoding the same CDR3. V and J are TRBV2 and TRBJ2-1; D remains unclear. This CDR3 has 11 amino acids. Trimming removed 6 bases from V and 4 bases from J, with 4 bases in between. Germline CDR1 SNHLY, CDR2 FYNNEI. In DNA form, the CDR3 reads TGTGCCAGCAGAGATTACAATGAGCAGTTCTTC. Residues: CASRDYNEQFF.

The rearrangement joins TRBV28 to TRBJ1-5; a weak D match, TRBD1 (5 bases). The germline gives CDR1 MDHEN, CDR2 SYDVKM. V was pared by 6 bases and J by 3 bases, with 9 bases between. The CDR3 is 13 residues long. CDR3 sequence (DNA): TGTGCCAGCAGAGACAGCCTCAATCAGCCCCAGCATTTT. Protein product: CASRDSLNQPQHF.

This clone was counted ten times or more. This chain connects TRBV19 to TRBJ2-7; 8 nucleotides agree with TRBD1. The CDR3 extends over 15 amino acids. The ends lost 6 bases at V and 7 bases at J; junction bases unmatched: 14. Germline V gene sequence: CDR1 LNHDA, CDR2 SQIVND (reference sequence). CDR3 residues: CASRGGQGAIWEQYF. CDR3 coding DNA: TGTGCCAGTAGAGGAGGACAGGGCGCAATTTGGGAGCAGTACTTC.

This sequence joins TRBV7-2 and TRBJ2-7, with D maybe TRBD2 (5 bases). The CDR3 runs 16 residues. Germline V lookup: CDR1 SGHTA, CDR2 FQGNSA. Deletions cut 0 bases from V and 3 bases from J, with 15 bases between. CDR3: CASSLAWTGSGYEQYF. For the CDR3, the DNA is TGTGCCAGCAGCTTAGCATGGACTGGATCGGGCTACGAGCAGTACTTC. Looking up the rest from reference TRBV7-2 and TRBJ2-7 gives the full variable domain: GAGVSQSPSNKVTEKGKDVELRCDPISGHTALYWYRQSLGQGLEFLIYFQGNSAPDKSGLPSDRFSAERTGGSVSTLTIQRTQQEDSAVYLCASSLAWTGSGYEQYFGPGTRLTVT.

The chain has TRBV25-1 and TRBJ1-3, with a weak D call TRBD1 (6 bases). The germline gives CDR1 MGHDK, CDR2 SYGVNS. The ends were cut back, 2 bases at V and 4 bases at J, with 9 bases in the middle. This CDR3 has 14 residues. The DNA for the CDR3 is TGTGCCAGCAGTGAACAGGGGTGGGGAAACACCATATATTTT. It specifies CASSEQGWGNTIYF.

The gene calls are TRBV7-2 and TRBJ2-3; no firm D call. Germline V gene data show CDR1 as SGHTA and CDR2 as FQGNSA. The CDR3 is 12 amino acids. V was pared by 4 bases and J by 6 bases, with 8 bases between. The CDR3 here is CASSSYPDTQYF. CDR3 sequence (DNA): TGTGCCAGCAGCTCCTACCCCGATACGCAGTATTTT.

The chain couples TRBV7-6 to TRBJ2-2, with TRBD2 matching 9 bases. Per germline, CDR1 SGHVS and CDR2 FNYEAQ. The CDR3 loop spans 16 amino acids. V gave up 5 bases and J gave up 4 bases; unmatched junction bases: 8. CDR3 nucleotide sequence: TGTGCCAGCAGCCCTCAGACTAGCGGAGCCACCGGGGAGCTGTTTTTT. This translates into CASSPQTSGATGELFF.

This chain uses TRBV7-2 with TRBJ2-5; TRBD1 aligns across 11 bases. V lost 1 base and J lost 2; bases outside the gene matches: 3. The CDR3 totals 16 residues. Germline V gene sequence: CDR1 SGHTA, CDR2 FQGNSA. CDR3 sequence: CASSLGTGGGQETQYF. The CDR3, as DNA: TGTGCCAGCAGCTTAGGGACAGGGGGCGGGCAAGAGACCCAGTACTTC. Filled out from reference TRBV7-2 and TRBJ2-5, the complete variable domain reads GAGVSQSPSNKVTEKGKDVELRCDPISGHTALYWYRQSLGQGLEFLIYFQGNSAPDKSGLPSDRFSAERTGGSVSTLTIQRTQQEDSAVYLCASSLGTGGGQETQYFGPGTRLLVL.

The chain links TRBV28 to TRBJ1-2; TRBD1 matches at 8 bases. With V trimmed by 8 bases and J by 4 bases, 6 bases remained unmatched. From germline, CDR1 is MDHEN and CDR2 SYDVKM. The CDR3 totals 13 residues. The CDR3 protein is CASLGTGVYGYTF. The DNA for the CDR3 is TGTGCCAGCCTTGGGACAGGAGTCTATGGCTACACCTTC.

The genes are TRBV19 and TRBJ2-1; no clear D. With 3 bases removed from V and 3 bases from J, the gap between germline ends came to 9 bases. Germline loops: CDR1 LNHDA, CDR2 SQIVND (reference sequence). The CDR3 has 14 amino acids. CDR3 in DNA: TGTGCCAGTAGTATTTTCGACAACTACAATGAGCAGTTCTTC. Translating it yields CASSIFDNYNEQFF. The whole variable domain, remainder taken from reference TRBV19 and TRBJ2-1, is DGGITQSPKYLFRKEGQNVTLSCEQNLNHDAMYWYRQDPGQGLRLIYYSQIVNDFQKGDIAEGYSVSREKKESFPLTVTSAQKNPTAFYLCASSIFDNYNEQFFGPGTRLTVL.

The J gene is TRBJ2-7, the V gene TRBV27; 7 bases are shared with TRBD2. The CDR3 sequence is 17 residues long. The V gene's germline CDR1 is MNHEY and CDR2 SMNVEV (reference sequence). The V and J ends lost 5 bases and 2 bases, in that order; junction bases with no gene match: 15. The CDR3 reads CASSTYQRAGSTYEQYF. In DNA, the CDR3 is TGTGCCAGCAGTACTTACCAGAGAGCGGGGTCAACCTACGAGCAGTACTTC.

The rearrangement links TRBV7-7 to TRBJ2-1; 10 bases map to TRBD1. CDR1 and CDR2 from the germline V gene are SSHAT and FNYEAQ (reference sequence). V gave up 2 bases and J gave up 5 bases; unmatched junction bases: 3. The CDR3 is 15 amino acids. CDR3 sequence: CASSLLGTGDNEQFF. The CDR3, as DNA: TGTGCCAGCAGCTTACTCGGGACAGGGGACAATGAGCAGTTCTTC.

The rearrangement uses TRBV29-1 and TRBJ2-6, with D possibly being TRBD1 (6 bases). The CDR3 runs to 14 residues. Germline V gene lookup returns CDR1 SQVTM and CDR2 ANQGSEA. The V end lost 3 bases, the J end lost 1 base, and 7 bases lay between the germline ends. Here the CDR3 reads CSVDTGSGANVLTF. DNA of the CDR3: TGCAGCGTTGATACAGGGTCTGGGGCCAACGTCCTGACTTTC.

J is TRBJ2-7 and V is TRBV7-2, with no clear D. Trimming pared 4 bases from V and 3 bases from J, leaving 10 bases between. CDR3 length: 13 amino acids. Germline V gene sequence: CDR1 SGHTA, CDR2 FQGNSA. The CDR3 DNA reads TGTGCCAGCAGCTCCGCCTCAGGCTACGAGCAGTACTTC. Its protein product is CASSSASGYEQYF.

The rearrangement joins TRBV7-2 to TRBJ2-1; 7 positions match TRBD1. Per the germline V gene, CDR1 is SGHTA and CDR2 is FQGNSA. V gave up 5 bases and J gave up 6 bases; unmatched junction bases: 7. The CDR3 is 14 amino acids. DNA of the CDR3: TGTGCCAGCAGCACTGGACAGGTTGGCAATGAGCAGTTCTTC. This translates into CASSTGQVGNEQFF.

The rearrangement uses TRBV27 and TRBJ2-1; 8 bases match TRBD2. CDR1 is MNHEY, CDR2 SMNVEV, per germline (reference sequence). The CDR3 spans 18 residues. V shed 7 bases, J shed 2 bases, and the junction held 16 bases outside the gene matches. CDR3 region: CASMRAGATYKPYNEQFF. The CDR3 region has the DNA TGTGCCAGCATGAGAGCGGGAGCGACATATAAGCCCTACAATGAGCAGTTCTTC.

CDR3 sequence (DNA): TGTGCCAGCAGTCAACGGACTAGCGGGAGTATAAGGGAGACCCAGTACTTC. This gives the protein CASSQRTSGSIRETQYF. J is TRBJ2-5 and V is TRBV7-6; TRBD2 agrees at 13 bases. The ends lost 6 bases at V and 5 bases at J; junction bases unmatched: 12. Germline-derived CDR1 and CDR2 are SGHVS and FNYEAQ. The CDR3 consists of 17 residues.

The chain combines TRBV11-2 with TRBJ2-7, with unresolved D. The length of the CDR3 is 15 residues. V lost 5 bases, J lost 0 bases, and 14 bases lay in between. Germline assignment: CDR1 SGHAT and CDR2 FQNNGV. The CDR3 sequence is CASSPGRVSSYEQYF. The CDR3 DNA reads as TGTGCCAGCAGCCCCGGTAGGGTAAGCTCCTACGAGCAGTACTTC. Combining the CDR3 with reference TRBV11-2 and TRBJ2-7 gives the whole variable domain EAGVAQSPRYKIIEKRQSVAFWCNPISGHATLYWYQQILGQGPKLLIQFQNNGVVDDSQLPKDRFSAERLKGVDSTLKIQPAKLEDSAVYLCASSPGRVSSYEQYFGPGTRLTVT.

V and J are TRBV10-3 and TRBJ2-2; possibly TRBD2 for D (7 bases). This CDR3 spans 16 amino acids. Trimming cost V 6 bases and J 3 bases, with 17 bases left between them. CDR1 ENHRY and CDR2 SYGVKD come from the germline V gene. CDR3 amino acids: CAIRRGASGDTGELFF. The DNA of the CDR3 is TGTGCCATCAGGAGGGGGGCTAGCGGAGACACCGGGGAGCTGTTTTTT.